These 20 T cell receptor beta chains came from one sample sequenced in a study of a mutant IDH1 vaccine in newly diagnosed glioma. The antigens for these receptors are not known. Documented time point: week 5, during vaccination. What each vaccine dose contained was 300 ug of mutant IDH1 20-mer peptide, accompanied by topical imiquimod. TCRdb keeps only in-frame clones here, not all; method: immunoSEQ multiplex PCR. The data show tens of thousands of clones, about 87% seen once. The sample consisted of PBMCs, taken from a glioma patient whose treatment included an IDH1 peptide vaccine. The receptor set was obtained from a woman aged 40 to 50 with glioma.

In its sample, this clone was seen a few times. CDR3 protein: CASSPQLATNEKLFF. CDR3 in DNA: TGTGCCAGCTCACCACAGCTTGCAACTAATGAAAAACTGTTTTTT. The J gene is TRBJ1-4, the V gene TRBV18; D uncertain. Germline CDR1 KGHSH, CDR2 LQKENI. This CDR3 spans 15 amino acids. V gave up 1 base and J gave up 0 bases, with 6 bases separating them.

This chain joins TRBV28 and TRBJ1-5; D is ambiguous. CDR3 size: 12 residues. CDR1 is MDHEN, CDR2 SYDVKM, per germline. V was shortened by 4 bases and J by 7 bases, with 8 bases between the two germline ends. This CDR3 reads CASSSKGQPQHF. The CDR3 bases are TGTGCCAGCAGTTCCAAAGGCCAGCCCCAGCATTTT.

The chain combines TRBV25-1 with TRBJ1-2; D is possibly TRBD1 (6 bases). The CDR3 totals 15 residues. V was cut by 1 base and J by 6 bases, with 15 bases left in between. The V gene's germline CDR1 is MGHDK and CDR2 SYGVNS. The DNA for the CDR3 is TGTGCCAGCAGTGAATCGATGGGGGGCATGAATGGCTACACCTTC. Encoded protein: CASSESMGGMNGYTF.

The J gene is TRBJ2-3, the V gene TRBV19; 7 nucleotides line up with TRBD2. This CDR3 has 13 amino acids. The V and J ends lost 7 bases and 4 bases, in that order; junction bases with no gene match: 5. Germline values: CDR1 LNHDA, CDR2 SQIVND (reference sequence). CDR3 nucleotide sequence: TGTGCCAGTAAAGTGGCGGGAGCAGATACGCAGTATTTT. Protein: CASKVAGADTQYF.

This chain uses TRBV4-1 with TRBJ1-1, with TRBD1 matching over 8 bases. This CDR3 region has 16 residues. Germline CDR1 is MGHRA and CDR2 is YSYEKL. The J segment lost 2 bases and the V segment lost 1 base, leaving 6 bases of the junction unmatched. Here the CDR3 reads CASSQAFQGANTEAFF. The CDR3 DNA is TGCGCCAGCAGCCAAGCATTCCAGGGGGCCAACACTGAAGCTTTCTTT.

The chain employs TRBV21-1 and TRBJ2-1; TRBD2 is taken as the D call from the table, unchecked against the DNA. TRBV21-1 is a known pseudogene. The CDR3 consists of 18 residues. This CDR3 reads CASNPTGTSGVWINEQFF. The CDR3 bases are TGTGCCAGCAACCCTACCGGGACTAGCGGGGTTTGGATCAATGAGCAGTTCTTC.

This clone was detected only a few times. The chain recombines TRBV18 with TRBJ1-4, with D unresolved. The germline V gene encodes CDR1 KGHSH and CDR2 LQKENI. The CDR3 is 14 residues long. The V end lost 2 bases, the J end lost 5 bases, and 9 bases lay between the germline ends. The CDR3 coding sequence is TGTGCCAGCTCACCAGGTCTTGCGAATGAAAAACTGTTTTTT. It yields the protein CASSPGLANEKLFF.

This chain uses TRBV7-3 with TRBJ2-7; 8 bases agree with TRBD2. Germline-derived CDR1 and CDR2 are SGHTA and FQGTGA. V shed 5 bases and J 6 bases; nucleotides not matched to a gene: 15. The CDR3 length is 16 residues. CDR3 sequence reads: CASSPIAGTSLGEQYF. The CDR3 DNA is TGTGCCAGCAGCCCGATAGCGGGAACTTCGCTAGGCGAGCAGTACTTC. The full variable domain, in which reference TRBV7-3 and TRBJ2-7 provide the parts outside the CDR3, is GAGVSQTPSNKVTEKGKYVELRCDPISGHTALYWYRQSLGQGPEFLIYFQGTGAADDSGLPNDRFFAVRPEGSVSTLKIQRTERGDSAVYLCASSPIAGTSLGEQYFGPGTRLTVT.

The chain employs TRBV11-3 and TRBJ2-2; tentative D call: TRBD2 (6 bases). The V end lost 4 bases, the J end lost 6 bases, and 12 bases lay between the germline ends. Looked up from germline, CDR1 is SGHNT and CDR2 is YENEEA. The CDR3 spans 14 residues. The CDR3 is CASSSGTRPGELFF. Here the CDR3 DNA reads TGTGCCAGCAGCTCGGGGACTCGGCCCGGGGAGCTGTTTTTT.

This chain joins TRBV7-2 and TRBJ2-7; D is unclear. The CDR3 contains 13 residues. Germline V gene data show CDR1 as SGHTA and CDR2 as FQGNSA. V was cut by 4 bases and J by 0 bases, with 7 bases left in between. CDR3 sequence reads: CASSYQASYEQYF. The CDR3 DNA follows: TGTGCCAGCAGCTACCAGGCCTCCTACGAGCAGTACTTC. Based on the CDR3 plus reference TRBV7-2 and TRBJ2-7, the full variable domain is GAGVSQSPSNKVTEKGKDVELRCDPISGHTALYWYRQSLGQGLEFLIYFQGNSAPDKSGLPSDRFSAERTGGSVSTLTIQRTQQEDSAVYLCASSYQASYEQYFGPGTRLTVT.

The gene calls are TRBV4-1 and TRBJ2-3; D gene uncertain. The CDR3 has 16 residues. The ends were cut back, 0 bases at V and 2 bases at J, with 12 bases in the middle. In germline, CDR1 is MGHRA, CDR2 YSYEKL. CDR3 DNA: TGCGCCAGCAGCCAAGATAGCAGTCTCGACACAGATACGCAGTATTTT. Protein product: CASSQDSSLDTDTQYF.

This clone was observed once. V and J are TRBV5-6 and TRBJ2-5; 11 nucleotides match TRBD2. Germline V gene lookup returns CDR1 SGHDT and CDR2 YYEEEE. V shed 2 bases and J 5 bases; nucleotides not matched to a gene: 5. The CDR3 is 15 residues long. The CDR3 here is CASSFPLAGVETQYF. The CDR3 DNA is TGTGCCAGCAGCTTTCCACTAGCGGGAGTGGAGACCCAGTACTTC.

The V and J genes are TRBV7-2 and TRBJ1-4; 7 bases are shared with TRBD1. The CDR3 has 14 amino acids. With V trimmed by 5 bases and J by 8 bases, 8 bases remained unmatched. In germline, CDR1 is SGHTA, CDR2 FQGNSA. CDR3 amino acids: CASSPTGWKEKLFF. In nucleotides, the CDR3 is TGTGCCAGCAGCCCGACAGGGTGGAAGGAAAAACTGTTTTTT.

V and J are TRBV6-1 and TRBJ1-5; 7 positions match TRBD1. Trimming at V came to 6 bases and at J to 0 bases, leaving 5 bases not matched to a gene. From germline, CDR1 is MNHNS and CDR2 SASEGT. There are 15 residues in the CDR3. CDR3 in DNA: TGTGCCAGCAGAGACAGGGCGACTAGCAATCAGCCCCAGCATTTT. Amino acid sequence: CASRDRATSNQPQHF.

Only one count was recorded for this clone. The chain couples TRBV5-1 to TRBJ1-4; D gene uncertain. Trimming removed 6 bases from V and 0 bases from J, with 12 bases in between. The CDR3 is 15 amino acids. CDR1 and CDR2 (germline): SGHRS, YFSETQ. The CDR3 region is CASTPEVATNEKLFF. The CDR3 DNA reads as TGCGCCAGCACCCCCGAAGTCGCAACTAATGAAAAACTGTTTTTT.

This clone showed up just once. The rearrangement links TRBV28 to TRBJ2-7; D is ambiguous. Trimming took off 6 bases at V and 2 bases at J, with 17 bases between the two ends. The CDR3 runs to 15 residues. Germline CDR1 and CDR2: MDHEN and SYDVKM. The CDR3 protein is CASSLLSEGTYEQYF. The CDR3 bases are TGTGCCAGCAGCCTCCTGTCCGAAGGAACCTACGAGCAGTACTTC. The whole variable domain, remainder taken from reference TRBV28 and TRBJ2-7, is DVKVTQSSRYLVKRTGEKVFLECVQDMDHENMFWYRQDPGLGLRLIYFSYDVKMKEKGDIPEGYSVSREKKERFSLILESASTNQTSMYLCASSLLSEGTYEQYFGPGTRLTVT.

The rearrangement uses TRBV6-5 and TRBJ2-7, with a tentative D call TRBD1 (6 bases). From germline, CDR1 is MNHEY and CDR2 SVGAGI. Trimming took off 5 bases at V and 0 bases at J, with 11 bases between the two ends. The CDR3 is 14 residues long. This CDR3 reads CASSGQGLSYEQYF. The CDR3 DNA reads as TGTGCCAGCAGTGGGCAGGGGCTCTCCTACGAGCAGTACTTC.

The chain is built from TRBV15 and TRBJ2-1, with D possibly TRBD2 on 7 matching bases. The CDR3 is 15 residues long. Germline loops: CDR1 LNHNV, CDR2 YYDKDF (reference sequence). V was pared by 8 bases and J by 8 bases, with 22 bases between. For the CDR3, the DNA is TGTGCCACCCACCGAGACCGGGGGGCCTGGTATGAGCAGTTCTTC. It is translated as CATHRDRGAWYEQFF.

The rearrangement joins TRBV5-1 to TRBJ2-7; no firm D call. CDR1 is SGHRS and CDR2 is YFSETQ in the germline V gene. The ends were cut back, 5 bases at V and 2 bases at J, with 8 bases in the middle. CDR3 length: 12 residues. The DNA of the CDR3 is TGCGCCAGCAGTACGGAGACCTACGAGCAGTACTTC. It yields the protein CASSTETYEQYF.

The V and J genes are TRBV29-1 and TRBJ2-1, with TRBD2 matching 7 bases. Looked up from germline, CDR1 is SQVTM and CDR2 is ANQGSEA. The junction had 3 bases not matched to a gene; V was cut back by 2 bases and J by 2 bases. The CDR3 runs to 14 residues. The CDR3 is CSVENSGAYNEQFF. The CDR3, as DNA: TGCAGCGTTGAAAACAGCGGGGCCTACAATGAGCAGTTCTTC.